These 2 T cell receptor beta chains originate from one sample sequenced in a study of CD8 T cells in Susac syndrome. Roughly 0.45 to 1 ug RNA was reverse transcribed with random hexamers. One entry per CDR3 protein results from TCRdb running MiXCR on the immunoSEQ multiplex PCR reads. The sample carries roughly 200,000 distinct CDR3 sequences, under 95% recorded once. The specimen sequenced was CD4+ T cells from PBMCs. The receptors were gathered from a human donor with Susac syndrome.

The CDR3 reads CASSPQLASYTGELFF. The CDR3 bases are TGTGCCAGCAGCCCCCAGCTAGCGAGCTACACCGGGGAGCTGTTTTTT. The rearrangement joins TRBV9 to TRBJ2-2; D possibly corresponds to TRBD2 (6 bases). Germline CDR1 SGDLS, CDR2 YYNGEE. The CDR3 loop spans 16 amino acids. Deletions cut 4 bases from V and 3 bases from J, with 16 bases between.

The gene calls are TRBV30 and TRBJ2-7; D tentatively reads TRBD1 or TRBD2 (5 bases each). In germline, CDR1 is GTSNPN, CDR2 SVGIG (reference sequence). V lost 4 bases to trimming and J lost 3 bases, with 13 bases between them. The CDR3 length is 13 residues. CDR3 protein: CAWTPGANYEQYF. The CDR3 DNA reads as TGTGCCTGGACTCCCGGGGCTAACTACGAGCAGTACTTC.